A selection of T cell receptor beta chains follows, all from one sample in a study of long-term antiretroviral therapy in people with HIV. Sequencing was performed with immunoSEQ multiplex PCR; in TCRdb, only in-frame clones are kept and a portion is missing. The profile shows about 43,000 clones, about 89% of them singletons. This sample comprised unsorted PBMCs, obtained 0.1 years before starting antiretroviral therapy. These receptors all come from a woman aged 45-65 years with HIV. The conserved cysteine and the conserved F or W are not part of the CDR3 here. Each record gives: D gene, V gene, J gene, CDR3 protein. A D gene is named only where the DNA matches it firmly.

>NA|TRBV18|TRBJ1-3
ASSPSGTGNTIY
>TRBD2|TRBV5-1|TRBJ2-3
ASSPAQRGGSTDTQY
>TRBD1|TRBV29-1|TRBJ1-1
SAITGGLTEAF
>TRBD1|TRBV5-1|TRBJ1-2
ASSSGQGNYGYT
>NA|TRBV7-3|TRBJ2-2
ASSLQRTGELF
>TRBD1|TRBV18|TRBJ1-1
ASSRGLEGTEAF
>TRBD1|TRBV7-9|TRBJ1-5
ASSLGGGGQPQH
>NA|TRBV6-4|TRBJ1-5
ASSVTDNQPQH
>TRBD1|TRBV5-1|TRBJ2-1
ASSLGQGTYNEQF
>NA|TRBV4-1|TRBJ2-3
ASSGIAESTDTQY
>NA|TRBV5-5|TRBJ1-3
ASSNTGDSGNTIY
>NA|TRBV7-3|TRBJ2-3
ARGGSDVRNTQY
>NA|TRBV19|TRBJ2-3
ASSNSEGNQAHTQY
>TRBD1|TRBV2|TRBJ1-4
ASSAQGGVEKLF
>TRBD2|TRBV11-2|TRBJ2-3
ASSLDSGGPN
>NA|TRBV18|TRBJ2-5
ASSPSGHKETQY
>NA|TRBV4-1|TRBJ1-2
ASSQVFAQGAGT
>NA|TRBV11-2|TRBJ2-3
ASTPAPADTQY
>TRBD1|TRBV5-1|TRBJ1-1
ASSLGTGNQMNTEAF
>NA|TRBV7-2|TRBJ1-1
ASSLGGGRNTEAF
>NA|TRBV11-3|TRBJ2-1
ASSLSRWNEQF
>NA|TRBV6-1|TRBJ1-1
ASSWTAQAF
>NA|TRBV4-2|TRBJ2-7
ASSQALGTYEQY
>TRBD1|TRBV30|TRBJ2-3
AWRGGSDTQY
>NA|TRBV6-5|TRBJ1-2
ASTVQIGQTYGYT
>TRBD1|TRBV6-6|TRBJ1-2
ASSSAGQGSYGYT
>TRBD1|TRBV7-3|TRBJ1-6
ASSFTGGSPLH
>NA|TRBV5-6|TRBJ2-5
ASSVAGGGGETQY
>NA|TRBV4-1|TRBJ2-7
ASSQEGRTNYEQY
>TRBD1|TRBV19|TRBJ2-7
ASSTQGDSYEQY
>NA|TRBV7-3|TRBJ2-1
ASSLVGGAGYNEQF
>TRBD1|TRBV19|TRBJ1-2
ASSWTGPDGYT
>NA|TRBV7-3|TRBJ2-6
ASSPPAVTGGANVLT
>NA|TRBV2|TRBJ2-3
ASSGGRSSTDTQY
>TRBD2|TRBV7-9|TRBJ2-5
ASSLEQLAGTQY
>NA|TRBV20-1|TRBJ2-3
SALAPDTQY
>NA|TRBV7-9|TRBJ2-1
ASSLALKGRGALNEQF
>NA|TRBV14|TRBJ2-7
ASSQSDEQY
>TRBD1|TRBV25-1|TRBJ2-3
ASSKDRYTDTQY
>TRBD1|TRBV6-5|TRBJ1-2
ASSSRTGLGGYT
>NA|TRBV7-9|TRBJ2-2
ASRTGAGTGELF
>TRBD1|TRBV5-1|TRBJ2-2
ASSGFRGTGGTGELF
>NA|TRBV18|TRBJ2-6
ASSPNPRPTSGANVLT
>TRBD1|TRBV19|TRBJ2-2
ASSLDRVTGELF
>NA|TRBV23-1|TRBJ1-2
ASSQSLRDYGYT
>NA|TRBV30|TRBJ1-1
AWSWRNTEAF
>TRBD1|TRBV7-9|TRBJ1-2
ASSPTTGNYGYT
>NA|TRBV7-6|TRBJ1-6
ASSLAARSSYNSPLH
>NA|TRBV18|TRBJ2-5
ASSPGSSETQY
>TRBD1|TRBV29-1|TRBJ2-3
SVEGQGTTDTQY
>TRBD2|TRBV28|TRBJ2-5
ASSPMTSGGWETQY
>NA|TRBV27|TRBJ1-1
ASSPHDSTNTEAF
>NA|TRBV4-1|TRBJ1-6
ASSQVSYNSPLH
>NA|TRBV19|TRBJ1-6
ASSPPGVRISPLH
>TRBD1|TRBV6-1|TRBJ2-3
ASSAHRGRPGTDTQY